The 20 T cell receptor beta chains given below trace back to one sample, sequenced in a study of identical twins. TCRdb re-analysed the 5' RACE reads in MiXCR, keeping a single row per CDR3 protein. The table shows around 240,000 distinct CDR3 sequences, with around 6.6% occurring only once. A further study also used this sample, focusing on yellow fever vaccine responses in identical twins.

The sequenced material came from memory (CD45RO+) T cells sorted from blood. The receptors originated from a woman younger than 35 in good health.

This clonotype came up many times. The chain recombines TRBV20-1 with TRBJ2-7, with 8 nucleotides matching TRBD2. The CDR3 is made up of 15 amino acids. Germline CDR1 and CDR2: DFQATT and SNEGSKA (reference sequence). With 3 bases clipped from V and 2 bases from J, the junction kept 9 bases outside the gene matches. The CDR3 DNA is TGCAGTGCTAGCGGAGGGGCGGGGGGCCCCTACGAGCAGTACGTC. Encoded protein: CSASGGAGGPYEQYV.

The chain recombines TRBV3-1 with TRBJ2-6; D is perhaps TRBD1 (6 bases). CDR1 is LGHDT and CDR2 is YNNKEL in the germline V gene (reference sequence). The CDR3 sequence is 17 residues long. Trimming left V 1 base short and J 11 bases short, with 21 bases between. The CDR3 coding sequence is TGTGCCAGCAGCCAAGGGGTGGGACAACTCCTTCTGTACGTCCTGACTTTC. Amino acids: CASSQGVGQLLLYVLTF.

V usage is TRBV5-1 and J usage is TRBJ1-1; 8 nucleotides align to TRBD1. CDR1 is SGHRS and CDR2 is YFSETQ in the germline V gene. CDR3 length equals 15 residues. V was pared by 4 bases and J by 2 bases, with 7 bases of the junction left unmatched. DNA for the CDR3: TGCGCCAGCAGCATACGGACAGGGATTAACACTGAAGCTTTCTTT. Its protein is CASSIRTGINTEAFF.

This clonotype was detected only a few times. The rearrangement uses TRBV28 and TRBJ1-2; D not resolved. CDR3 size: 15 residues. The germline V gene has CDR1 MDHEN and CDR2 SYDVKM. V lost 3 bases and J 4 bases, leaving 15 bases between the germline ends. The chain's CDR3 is CASSFFARVSYGYTF. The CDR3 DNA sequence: TGTGCCAGCAGTTTCTTCGCTCGGGTCTCCTATGGCTACACCTTC.

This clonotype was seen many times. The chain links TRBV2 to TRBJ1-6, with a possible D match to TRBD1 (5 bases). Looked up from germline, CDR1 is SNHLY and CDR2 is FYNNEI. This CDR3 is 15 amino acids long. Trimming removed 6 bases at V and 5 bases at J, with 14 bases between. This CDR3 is CASSRGTGDNSPLHF. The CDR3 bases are TGTGCCAGCAGCCGCGGGACGGGGGATAATTCACCCCTCCACTTT.

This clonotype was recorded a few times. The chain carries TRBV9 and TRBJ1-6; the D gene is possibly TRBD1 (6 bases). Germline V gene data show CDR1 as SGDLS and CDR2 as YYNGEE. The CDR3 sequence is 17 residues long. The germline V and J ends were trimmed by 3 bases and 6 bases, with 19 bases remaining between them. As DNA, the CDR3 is TGTGCCAGCAGCGCTGGGGGTACAGGGTGGAGTAATTCACCCCTCCACTTT. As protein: CASSAGGTGWSNSPLHF.

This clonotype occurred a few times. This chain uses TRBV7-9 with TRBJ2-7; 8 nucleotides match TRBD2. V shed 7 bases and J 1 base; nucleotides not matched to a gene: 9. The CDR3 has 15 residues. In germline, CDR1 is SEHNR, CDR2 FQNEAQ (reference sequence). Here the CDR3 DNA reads TGTGCCAGCACCCCCCTGACTAGCGCATCCTACGAGCAGTACTTC. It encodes CASTPLTSASYEQYF.

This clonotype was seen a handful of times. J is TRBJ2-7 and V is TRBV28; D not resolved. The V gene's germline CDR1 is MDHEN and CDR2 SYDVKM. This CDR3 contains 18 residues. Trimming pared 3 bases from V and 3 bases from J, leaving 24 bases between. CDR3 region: CASSFEPNIGFKGYEQYF. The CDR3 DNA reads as TGTGCCAGCAGTTTTGAGCCCAATATCGGGTTCAAAGGCTACGAGCAGTACTTC.

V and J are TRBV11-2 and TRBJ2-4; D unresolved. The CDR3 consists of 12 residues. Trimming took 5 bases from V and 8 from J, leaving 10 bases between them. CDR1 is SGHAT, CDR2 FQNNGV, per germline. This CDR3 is CASSPDVYIQYF. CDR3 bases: TGTGCCAGCAGCCCGGACGTATACATTCAGTACTTC.

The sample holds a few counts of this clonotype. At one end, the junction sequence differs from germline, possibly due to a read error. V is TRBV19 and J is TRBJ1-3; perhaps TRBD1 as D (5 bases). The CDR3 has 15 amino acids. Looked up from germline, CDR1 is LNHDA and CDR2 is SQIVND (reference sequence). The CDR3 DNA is TGTGCCAGTAGGGGGGGATTGGGAACTGGAATCACCATATATTTT. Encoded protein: CASRGGLGTGITIYF.

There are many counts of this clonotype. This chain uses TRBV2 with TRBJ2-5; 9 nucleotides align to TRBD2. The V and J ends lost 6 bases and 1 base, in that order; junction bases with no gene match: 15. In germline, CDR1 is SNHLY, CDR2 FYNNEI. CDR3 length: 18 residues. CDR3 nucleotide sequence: TGTGCCAGCAGAGGTCGACTAGCGGAGAGGGGATCCCAAGAGACCCAGTACTTC. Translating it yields CASRGRLAERGSQETQYF.

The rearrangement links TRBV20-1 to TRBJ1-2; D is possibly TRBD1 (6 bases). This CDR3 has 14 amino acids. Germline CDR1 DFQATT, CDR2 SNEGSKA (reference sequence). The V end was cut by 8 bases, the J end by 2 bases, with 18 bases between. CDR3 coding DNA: TGCAGTTATATGGACAGTCCCATGAACTATGGCTACACCTTC. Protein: CSYMDSPMNYGYTF.

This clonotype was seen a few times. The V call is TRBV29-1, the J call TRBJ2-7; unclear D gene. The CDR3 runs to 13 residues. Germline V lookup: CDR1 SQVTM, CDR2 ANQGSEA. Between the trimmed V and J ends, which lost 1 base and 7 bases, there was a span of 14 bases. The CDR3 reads CSVEGPGTREQYF. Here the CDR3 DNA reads TGCAGCGTTGAAGGGCCGGGCACAAGAGAGCAGTACTTC.

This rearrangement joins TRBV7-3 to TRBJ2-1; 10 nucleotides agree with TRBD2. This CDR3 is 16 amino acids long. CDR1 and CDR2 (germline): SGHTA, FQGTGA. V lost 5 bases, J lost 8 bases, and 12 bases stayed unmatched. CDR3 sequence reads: CASSAGLAEARDEQFF. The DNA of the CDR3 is TGTGCCAGCAGCGCCGGACTAGCGGAGGCTCGGGATGAGCAGTTCTTC.

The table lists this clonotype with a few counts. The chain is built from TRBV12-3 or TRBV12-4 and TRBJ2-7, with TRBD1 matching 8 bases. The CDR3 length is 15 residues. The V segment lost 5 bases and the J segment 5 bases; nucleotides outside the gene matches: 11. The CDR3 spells CASSPGQGPNDEQYF. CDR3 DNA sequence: TGTGCCAGCAGTCCCGGACAGGGACCTAACGACGAGCAGTACTTC.

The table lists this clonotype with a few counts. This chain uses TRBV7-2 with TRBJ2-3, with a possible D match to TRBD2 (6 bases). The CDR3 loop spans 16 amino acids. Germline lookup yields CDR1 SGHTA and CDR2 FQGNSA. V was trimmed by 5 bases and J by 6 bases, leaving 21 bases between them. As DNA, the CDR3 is TGTGCCAGCAGCCCCGCCCGGGACTGGGGATGGGATACGCAGTATTTT. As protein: CASSPARDWGWDTQYF.

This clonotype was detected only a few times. The CDR3 protein is CAISKSGDTGELFF. The CDR3 coding sequence is TGTGCCATCAGCAAGTCGGGAGACACCGGGGAGCTGTTTTTT. This chain links TRBV10-3 with TRBJ2-2, with D possibly matching TRBD2 (6 bases). V lost 6 bases and J lost 3, with 11 bases in between. Germline V gene lookup returns CDR1 ENHRY and CDR2 SYGVKD. The length of the CDR3 is 14 residues.

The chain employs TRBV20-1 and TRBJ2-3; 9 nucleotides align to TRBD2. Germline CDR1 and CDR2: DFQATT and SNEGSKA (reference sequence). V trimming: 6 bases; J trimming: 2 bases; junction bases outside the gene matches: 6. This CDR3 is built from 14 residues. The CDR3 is CSAISGGTTDTQYF. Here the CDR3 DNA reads TGCAGTGCAATAAGCGGGGGGACCACAGATACGCAGTATTTT.

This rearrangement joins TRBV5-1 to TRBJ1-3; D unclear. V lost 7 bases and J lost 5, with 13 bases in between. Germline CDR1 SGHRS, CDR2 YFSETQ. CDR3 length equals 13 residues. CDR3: CASPGSSRNTIYF. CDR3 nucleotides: TGCGCCAGCCCGGGGTCCTCACGAAACACCATATATTTT. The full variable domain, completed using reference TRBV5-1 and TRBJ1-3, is KAGVTQTPRYLIKTRGQQVTLSCSPISGHRSVSWYQQTPGQGLQFLFEYFSETQRNKGNFPGRFSGRQFSNSRSEMNVSTLELGDSALYLCASPGSSRNTIYFGEGSWLTVV.

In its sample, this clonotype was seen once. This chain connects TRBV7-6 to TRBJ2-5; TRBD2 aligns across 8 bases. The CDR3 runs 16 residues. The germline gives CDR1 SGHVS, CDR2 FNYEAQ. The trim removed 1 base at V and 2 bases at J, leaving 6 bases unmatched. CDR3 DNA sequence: TGTGCCAGCAGCTTAGGAGCGGGAGCGATTCAAGAGACCCAGTACTTC. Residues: CASSLGAGAIQETQYF.